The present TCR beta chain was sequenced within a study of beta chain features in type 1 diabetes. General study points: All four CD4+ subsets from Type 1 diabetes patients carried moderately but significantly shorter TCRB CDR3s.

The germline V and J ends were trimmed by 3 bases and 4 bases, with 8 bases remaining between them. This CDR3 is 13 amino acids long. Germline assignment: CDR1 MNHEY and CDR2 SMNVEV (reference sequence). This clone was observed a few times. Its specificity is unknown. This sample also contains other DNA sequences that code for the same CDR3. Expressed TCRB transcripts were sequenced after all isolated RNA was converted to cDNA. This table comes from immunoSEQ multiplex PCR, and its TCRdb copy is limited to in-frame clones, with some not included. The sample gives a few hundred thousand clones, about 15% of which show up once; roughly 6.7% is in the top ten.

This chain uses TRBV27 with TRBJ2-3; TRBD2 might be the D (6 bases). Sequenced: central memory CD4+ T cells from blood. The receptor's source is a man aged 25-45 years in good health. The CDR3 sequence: CASSLRGADTQYF. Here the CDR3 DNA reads TGTGCCAGCAGTTTGCGGGGAGCAGATACGCAGTATTTT.